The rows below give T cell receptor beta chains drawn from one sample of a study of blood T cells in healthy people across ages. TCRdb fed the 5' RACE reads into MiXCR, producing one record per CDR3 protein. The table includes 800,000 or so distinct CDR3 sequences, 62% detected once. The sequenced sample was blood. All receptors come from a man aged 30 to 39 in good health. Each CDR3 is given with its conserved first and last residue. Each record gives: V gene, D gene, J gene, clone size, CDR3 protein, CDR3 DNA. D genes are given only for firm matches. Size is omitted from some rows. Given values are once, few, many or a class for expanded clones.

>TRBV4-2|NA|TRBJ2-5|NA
CASSQGGEGETQYF
TGTGCCAGCAGCCAAGGCGGGGAAGGAGAGACCCAGTACTTC
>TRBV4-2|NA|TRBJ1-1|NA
CASSRTGVSTEAFF
TGTGCCAGCAGCCGCACAGGAGTGAGCACTGAAGCTTTCTTT
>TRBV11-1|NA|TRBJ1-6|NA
CASRSTGLDSPLHF
TGTGCCAGCAGGTCAACAGGGTTAGATTCACCCCTCCACTTT
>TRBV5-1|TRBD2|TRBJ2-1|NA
CASSPLAGARDEQFF
TGCGCCAGCAGCCCCCTAGCGGGGGCGAGGGATGAGCAGTTCTTC
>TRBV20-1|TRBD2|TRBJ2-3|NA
CSARDTSAPQYF
TGCAGTGCTAGAGACACTAGCGCGCCGCAGTATTTT
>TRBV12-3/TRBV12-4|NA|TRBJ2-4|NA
CASSLARAWGNIQYF
TGTGCCAGCAGTTTGGCCAGGGCCTGGGGAAACATTCAGTACTTC
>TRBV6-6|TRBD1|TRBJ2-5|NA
CASSYSRTGARETQYF
TGTGCCAGCAGTTACTCTCGGACAGGGGCCCGGGAGACCCAGTACTTC
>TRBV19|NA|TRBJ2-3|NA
CASSNPELTDTQYF
TGTGCCAGTAGTAACCCAGAATTAACAGATACGCAGTATTTT
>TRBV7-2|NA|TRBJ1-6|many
CASSPGAGTLHSPLHF
TGTGCCAGCAGCCCGGGCGCAGGGACGTTACATTCACCCCTCCACTTT
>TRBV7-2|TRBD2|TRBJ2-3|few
CASSLASGGALDTQYF
TGTGCCAGCAGCTTGGCTAGCGGGGGGGCCTTGGATACGCAGTATTTT
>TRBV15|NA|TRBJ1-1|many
CATSQGDTEGGTEAFF
TGTGCCACCAGCCAAGGGGACACCGAGGGGGGCACTGAAGCTTTCTTT
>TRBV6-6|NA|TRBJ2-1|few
CASSTQGYNEQFF
TGTGCCAGCAGTACCCAGGGTTACAATGAGCAGTTCTTC
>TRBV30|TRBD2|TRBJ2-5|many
CAWSLRGVAGGGETQYF
TGTGCCTGGAGCCTCAGAGGTGTAGCGGGGGGCGGGGAGACCCAGTACTTC
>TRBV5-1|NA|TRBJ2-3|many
CASGEQGTDTQYF
TGCGCCAGCGGGGAACAGGGCACAGATACGCAGTATTTT
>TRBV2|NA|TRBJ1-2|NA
CASTRPVGGYGYTF
TGTGCCAGCACCCGACCTGTTGGAGGCTATGGCTACACCTTC
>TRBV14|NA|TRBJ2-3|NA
CASSHAGPTDTQYF
TGTGCCAGCAGTCACGCAGGCCCGACAGATACGCAGTATTTT
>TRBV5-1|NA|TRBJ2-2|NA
CASIPAGTGELFF
TGCGCCAGTATACCGGCGGGCACCGGGGAGCTGTTTTTT
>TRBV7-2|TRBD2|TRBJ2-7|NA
CASSLEGLAGVKYF
TGTGCCAGCAGCTTAGAAGGGTTAGCGGGTGTCAAGTACTTC
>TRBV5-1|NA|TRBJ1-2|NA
CASSSTGHTYGYTF
TGCGCCAGCAGCTCGACGGGACACACCTATGGCTACACCTTC
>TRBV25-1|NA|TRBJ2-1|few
CASSDPLTRYNEQFF
TGTGCCAGCAGTGATCCCCTGACACGTTACAATGAGCAGTTCTTC
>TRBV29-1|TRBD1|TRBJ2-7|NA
CSVSPGQGYYEQYF
TGCAGCGTTAGTCCGGGACAGGGGTACTACGAGCAGTACTTC
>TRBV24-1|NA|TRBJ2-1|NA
CATSDLRLWGTSSYNEQFF
TGTGCCACCAGTGATTTGCGGCTGTGGGGGACCAGCTCCTACAATGAGCAGTTCTTC
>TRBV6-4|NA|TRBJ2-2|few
CASSYGPGAGELFF
TGTGCCAGCAGTTACGGTCCCGGGGCCGGGGAGCTGTTTTTT
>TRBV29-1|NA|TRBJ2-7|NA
CSVATRWYEQYF
TGCAGCGTTGCGACACGTTGGTACGAGCAGTACTTC
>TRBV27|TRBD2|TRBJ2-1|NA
CASSFLAGGPLGQFF
TGTGCCAGCAGTTTCCTAGCGGGGGGGCCGTTGGGACAGTTCTTC
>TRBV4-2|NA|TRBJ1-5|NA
CASSQGQGAGPQPQHF
TGTGCCAGCAGCCAAGGTCAAGGGGCAGGGCCTCAGCCCCAGCATTTT
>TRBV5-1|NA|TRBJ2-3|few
CASSPDSQGDTQYF
TGCGCCAGCAGCCCGGACAGCCAGGGGGATACGCAGTATTTT
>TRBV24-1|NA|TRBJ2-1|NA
CATSDLDRFEQFF
TGTGCCACCAGTGACCTCGACAGATTTGAGCAGTTCTTC
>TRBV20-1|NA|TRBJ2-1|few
CSAAEKMYNEQFF
TGCAGTGCTGCCGAGAAGATGTACAATGAGCAGTTCTTC
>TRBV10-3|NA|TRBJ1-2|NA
CAIKSGDDLLGYTF
TGTGCCATCAAATCAGGGGACGATTTACTGGGCTACACCTTC
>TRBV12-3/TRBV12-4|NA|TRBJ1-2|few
CASTALMYGYTF
TGTGCCAGCACCGCCCTCATGTATGGCTACACCTTC
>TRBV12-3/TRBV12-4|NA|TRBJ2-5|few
CASSLRGPETQYF
TGTGCCAGCAGTCTCAGGGGCCCGGAGACCCAGTACTTC
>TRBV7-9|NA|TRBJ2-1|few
CASSRGNNEQFF
TGTGCCAGCAGCCGGGGGAACAATGAGCAGTTCTTC
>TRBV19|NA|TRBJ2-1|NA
CASNTGRSYNEQFF
TGTGCCAGTAACACAGGGCGCTCCTACAATGAGCAGTTCTTC
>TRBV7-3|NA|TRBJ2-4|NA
CASSGGPGSENIQYF
TGTGCCAGCAGCGGCGGGCCAGGGTCGGAAAACATTCAGTACTTC
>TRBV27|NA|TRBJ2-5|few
CASSSMGETQYF
TGTGCCAGCAGTTCTATGGGGGAGACCCAGTACTTC